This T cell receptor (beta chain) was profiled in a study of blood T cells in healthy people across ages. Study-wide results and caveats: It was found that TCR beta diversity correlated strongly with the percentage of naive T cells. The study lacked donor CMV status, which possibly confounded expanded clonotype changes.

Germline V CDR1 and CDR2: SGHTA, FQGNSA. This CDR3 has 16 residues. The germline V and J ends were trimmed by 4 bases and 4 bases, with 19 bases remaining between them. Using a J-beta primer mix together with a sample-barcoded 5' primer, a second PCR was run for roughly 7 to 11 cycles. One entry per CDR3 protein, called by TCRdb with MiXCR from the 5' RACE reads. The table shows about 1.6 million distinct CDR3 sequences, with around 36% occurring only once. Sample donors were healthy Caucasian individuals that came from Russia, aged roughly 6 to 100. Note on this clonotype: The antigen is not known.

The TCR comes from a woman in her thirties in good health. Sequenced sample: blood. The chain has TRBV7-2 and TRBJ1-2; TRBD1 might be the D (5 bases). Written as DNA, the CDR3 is TGTGCCAGCAGCTCCAGCGTGGGACCGTTGATCTATGGCTACACCTTC. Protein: CASSSSVGPLIYGYTF.